The 28 T cell receptor beta chains below come from one sample, sequenced in a study of cytomegalovirus exposure and HLA in healthy donors. Libraries were prepared by immunoSEQ multiplex PCR; TCRdb keeps only in-frame clonotypes and omits some of them. In the table there are tens of thousands of clones, approximately 88% of which are singletons. Sample: PBMCs. These receptors all come from a woman in her twenties or thirties in good health and CMV-seronegative.

The chain links TRBV2 to TRBJ2-5; TRBD1 matches 7 bases. This CDR3 is 14 amino acids long. Germline CDR1 reads SNHLY; CDR2 reads FYNNEI. Trimming removed 4 bases from V and 5 bases from J; junction bases left unmatched: 7. The CDR3 DNA sequence: TGTGCCAGCAGTGGGACAGGAAGAGGGGAGACCCAGTACTTC. This codes for CASSGTGRGETQYF.

CDR3 bases: TGTGCCAGTAGTATAGGACAGGGCTACGAGCAGTACTTC. This sequence encodes CASSIGQGYEQYF. The chain links TRBV19 to TRBJ2-7; TRBD1 matches 7 bases. V lost 1 base, J lost 3 bases, and 0 bases stayed unmatched. The CDR3 contains 13 residues. Per the germline V gene, CDR1 is LNHDA and CDR2 is SQIVND (reference sequence).

The chain has TRBV19 and TRBJ1-2, with TRBD1 matching over 8 bases. Germline lookup yields CDR1 LNHDA and CDR2 SQIVND (reference sequence). The CDR3 is 15 residues long. Trimming took 5 bases from V and 4 from J; bases not matched to a gene: 9. In DNA form, the CDR3 reads TGTGCCAGTAGTCAAAAACCGGGACAGGCCTATGGCTACACCTTC. Protein: CASSQKPGQAYGYTF. Using reference TRBV19 and TRBJ1-2 for the parts outside the CDR3, the full variable domain is DGGITQSPKYLFRKEGQNVTLSCEQNLNHDAMYWYRQDPGQGLRLIYYSQIVNDFQKGDIAEGYSVSREKKESFPLTVTSAQKNPTAFYLCASSQKPGQAYGYTFGSGTRLTVV.

V usage is TRBV21-1 and J usage is TRBJ1-2; TRBD1 is taken as the D call from the table, unchecked against the DNA. TRBV21-1 is annotated as a pseudogene. CDR3 length equals 15 residues. The CDR3 bases are TGTGCCAGCAGCAAAGTAAGTGTCAGTCACTATGGCTACACCTTC. This gives the protein CASSKVSVSHYGYTF.

The chain links TRBV10-1 to TRBJ2-1; possibly TRBD2 for D (7 bases). V was pared by 0 bases and J by 10 bases, with 13 bases between. The CDR3 has 14 amino acids. Germline V gene sequence: CDR1 WNHNN, CDR2 SYGVQD (reference sequence). CDR3 protein: CASSESKGGVEQFF. CDR3 in DNA: TGCGCCAGCAGTGAGTCTAAAGGGGGGGTGGAGCAGTTCTTC.

The chain joins TRBV11-2 to TRBJ2-3; 7 nucleotides match TRBD2. With V trimmed by 0 bases and J by 2 bases, 5 bases remained unmatched. The CDR3 is 16 residues long. Germline CDR1 SGHAT, CDR2 FQNNGV. As DNA, the CDR3 is TGTGCCAGCAGCTTAGATCCTAGCGGAGTCACAGATACGCAGTATTTT. It translates to CASSLDPSGVTDTQYF.

The CDR3 spells CASSIGTGEKLFF. Here the CDR3 DNA reads TGTGCCAGCAGCATTGGGACAGGTGAAAAACTGTTTTTT. The chain links TRBV7-2 to TRBJ1-4; TRBD1 aligns across 8 bases. Trimming cost V 5 bases and J 7 bases; bases outside gene matches: 3. The germline V gene has CDR1 SGHTA and CDR2 FQGNSA. This CDR3 has 13 residues.

This clone was observed a single time. The CDR3 DNA reads as TGTGCCAGCAGCTTGAGGACGCAGGGTTTTCTCAATCAGCCCCAGCATTTT. Translation: CASSLRTQGFLNQPQHF. This chain links TRBV5-6 with TRBJ1-5; possible D gene TRBD1, 5 bases. Germline V CDR1 and CDR2: SGHDT, YYEEEE. V lost 1 base to trimming and J lost 3 bases, with 17 bases between them. This CDR3 comprises 17 residues.

The chain joins TRBV5-8 to TRBJ2-6; TRBD2 might be the D (5 bases). Per germline, CDR1 SGHTS and CDR2 YDEGEE. V was shortened by 0 bases and J by 2 bases, with 6 bases between the two germline ends. The CDR3 runs to 15 residues. The CDR3 DNA sequence: TGTGCCAGCAGCTTGGCCGGGGCTGGGGCCAACGTCCTGACTTTC. Amino acids: CASSLAGAGANVLTF.

This chain connects TRBV6-1 to TRBJ1-2; maybe TRBD1 (5 bases). From germline, CDR1 is MNHNS and CDR2 SASEGT. The V end was cut by 7 bases, the J end by 8 bases, with 23 bases between. This CDR3 contains 15 residues. The CDR3 DNA sequence: TGTGCCAGCAACATAATCTCGGGCCAGGGAGGCGGCTACACCTTC. Its translation is CASNIISGQGGGYTF.

The V call is TRBV28, the J call TRBJ1-5; 7 positions match TRBD1. Germline loops: CDR1 MDHEN, CDR2 SYDVKM. The CDR3 has 14 amino acids. The J segment lost 4 bases and the V segment lost 6 bases, leaving 6 bases of the junction unmatched. CDR3: CASRKDRANQPQHF. DNA for the CDR3: TGTGCCAGCAGGAAAGACAGGGCTAATCAGCCCCAGCATTTT.

The genes are TRBV7-2 and TRBJ1-1, with D unresolved. Germline V gives CDR1 SGHTA, CDR2 FQGNSA. The V end lost 1 base, the J end lost 11 bases, and 14 bases lay between the germline ends. The CDR3 has 13 residues. The CDR3 DNA is TGTGCCAGCAGCTTAGGGTCCGGCCCGGAGGCTTTCTTT. Its translation is CASSLGSGPEAFF. The full variable domain, in which reference TRBV7-2 and TRBJ1-1 provide the parts outside the CDR3, is GAGVSQSPSNKVTEKGKDVELRCDPISGHTALYWYRQSLGQGLEFLIYFQGNSAPDKSGLPSDRFSAERTGGSVSTLTIQRTQQEDSAVYLCASSLGSGPEAFFGQGTRLTVV.

This clone was counted once. This chain joins TRBV9 and TRBJ2-1; D uncertain. In germline, CDR1 is SGDLS, CDR2 YYNGEE. Trimming cost V 0 bases and J 5 bases, with 12 bases left between them. This CDR3 is built from 15 residues. The CDR3 is CASSVGHGLHNEQFF. The CDR3 coding sequence is TGTGCCAGCAGCGTAGGACACGGCCTACACAATGAGCAGTTCTTC.

This chain connects TRBV9 to TRBJ1-2; 11 bases are shared with TRBD1. This CDR3 has 17 residues. The trim removed 3 bases at V and 5 bases at J, leaving 12 bases unmatched. Looked up from germline, CDR1 is SGDLS and CDR2 is YYNGEE. CDR3 region: CASSGGQGALATYGYTF. In DNA, the CDR3 is TGTGCCAGCAGCGGAGGACAGGGGGCCTTGGCTACGTATGGCTACACCTTC. Full variable domain (rest looked up from reference TRBV9 and TRBJ1-2): DSGVTQTPKHLITATGQRVTLRCSPRSGDLSVYWYQQSLDQGLQFLIQYYNGEERAKGNILERFSAQQFPDLHSELNLSSLELGDSALYFCASSGGQGALATYGYTFGSGTRLTVV.

This chain joins TRBV7-8 and TRBJ1-2, with no clear D. The CDR3 spans 13 residues. The germline V and J ends were trimmed by 1 base and 2 bases, with 5 bases remaining between them. CDR1 SGHVS and CDR2 FQNEAQ come from the germline V gene. CDR3 amino acids: CASSLGGNYGYTF. The DNA of the CDR3 is TGTGCCAGCAGCTTAGGCGGAAACTATGGCTACACCTTC.

V gene TRBV19 combines with J gene TRBJ1-3; D possibly corresponds to TRBD1 (5 bases). The CDR3 extends over 15 amino acids. CDR1 LNHDA and CDR2 SQIVND come from the germline V gene (reference sequence). The ends were cut back, 5 bases at V and 6 bases at J, with 17 bases in the middle. The CDR3 protein is CASSPYGGTSNTIYF. In nucleotides, the CDR3 is TGTGCCAGTAGTCCGTACGGGGGTACATCAAACACCATATATTTT.

The rearrangement joins TRBV5-1 to TRBJ2-1, with 9 positions matching TRBD2. The V gene end was trimmed by 3 bases and the J gene end by 7 bases; junction bases not matched to a gene: 11. The CDR3 covers 16 residues. Germline V gene sequence: CDR1 SGHRS, CDR2 YFSETQ. CDR3 nucleotides: TGCGCCAGCAGCTCGACAGTAGGGACTAGCAGGAATGAGCAGTTCTTC. Its protein product is CASSSTVGTSRNEQFF. Combining the CDR3 with reference TRBV5-1 and TRBJ2-1 gives the whole variable domain KAGVTQTPRYLIKTRGQQVTLSCSPISGHRSVSWYQQTPGQGLQFLFEYFSETQRNKGNFPGRFSGRQFSNSRSEMNVSTLELGDSALYLCASSSTVGTSRNEQFFGPGTRLTVL.

The rearrangement joins TRBV19 to TRBJ2-3; possibly TRBD1 for D (5 bases). Germline lookup yields CDR1 LNHDA and CDR2 SQIVND (reference sequence). V was shortened by 5 bases and J by 2 bases, with 8 bases between the two germline ends. The CDR3 totals 13 residues. The CDR3: CASSFRVTDTQYF. In DNA form, the CDR3 reads TGTGCCAGTAGTTTCAGGGTCACAGATACGCAGTATTTT.

The chain employs TRBV28 and TRBJ1-2, with TRBD1 matching over 7 bases. The germline V gene has CDR1 MDHEN and CDR2 SYDVKM. This CDR3 comprises 14 residues. The V segment lost 8 bases and the J segment 4 bases; nucleotides outside the gene matches: 10. The CDR3: CASLKDRASYGYTF. The CDR3 bases are TGTGCCAGCCTTAAAGACAGGGCCTCCTATGGCTACACCTTC.

The genes are TRBV6-6 and TRBJ1-5, with 10 bases lining up with TRBD1. This CDR3 spans 14 amino acids. The ends lost 2 bases at V and 6 bases at J; junction bases unmatched: 1. Per the germline V gene, CDR1 is MNHNY and CDR2 is SVGAGI (reference sequence). The CDR3 DNA reads as TGTGCCAGCAGTTACAGGGACAGGGGTCAGCCCCAGCATTTT. Its translation: CASSYRDRGQPQHF.

CDR3: CASSVAGGNTEAFF. As DNA, the CDR3 is TGTGCCAGCAGCGTCGCAGGGGGTAACACTGAAGCTTTCTTT. This chain joins TRBV9 and TRBJ1-1, with 7 bases matching TRBD1. This CDR3 region has 14 residues. Germline V gene sequence: CDR1 SGDLS, CDR2 YYNGEE. The V gene end was trimmed by 2 bases and the J gene end by 2 bases; junction bases not matched to a gene: 3.

A few counts support this clone. V usage is TRBV7-8 and J usage is TRBJ2-5, with TRBD2 as a possible D gene (5 bases). The V gene's germline CDR1 is SGHVS and CDR2 FQNEAQ. V lost 1 base, J lost 4 bases, and 7 bases lay in between. The CDR3 loop spans 13 amino acids. The CDR3 sequence is CASSLVGRETQYF. The CDR3 nucleotides read TGTGCCAGCAGCTTAGTGGGGAGAGAGACCCAGTACTTC.

The chain carries TRBV28 and TRBJ2-3; 8 bases agree with TRBD2. J lost 0 bases, V lost 4 bases, and 15 bases had no gene match. The CDR3 extends over 19 amino acids. The germline V gene has CDR1 MDHEN and CDR2 SYDVKM. As DNA, the CDR3 is TGTGCCAGCAGTTCCATGGCACTAGCGGTCATATCTAGCACAGATACGCAGTATTTT. This translates into CASSSMALAVISSTDTQYF.

This chain joins TRBV10-2 and TRBJ2-7; 11 bases map to TRBD2. Per germline, CDR1 WSHSY and CDR2 SAAADI. The CDR3 has 14 amino acids. With V trimmed by 5 bases and J by 5 bases, 5 bases remained unmatched. The CDR3 spells CASSLAGGRDEQYF. The CDR3 DNA reads TGCGCCAGCAGTCTAGCGGGAGGCAGAGACGAGCAGTACTTC.

J is TRBJ1-4 and V is TRBV14; TRBD1 matches 8 bases. Germline V gene sequence: CDR1 SGHDN, CDR2 FVKESK. The CDR3 loop spans 16 amino acids. V shed 5 bases and J 0 bases; nucleotides not matched to a gene: 5. CDR3 sequence (DNA): TGTGCCAGCAGCAAAGGACAGGGAACAACTAATGAAAAACTGTTTTTT. Its translation: CASSKGQGTTNEKLFF.

The rearrangement joins TRBV27 to TRBJ2-3; TRBD2 matches 7 bases. Germline loops: CDR1 MNHEY, CDR2 SMNVEV (reference sequence). The CDR3 is 14 amino acids. With 0 bases clipped from V and 5 bases from J, the junction kept 2 bases outside the gene matches. The CDR3, as DNA: TGTGCCAGCAGTTTATCGGGCGGGGGAGATACGCAGTATTTT. Protein sequence: CASSLSGGGDTQYF.

The V call is TRBV28, the J call TRBJ1-5; D unclear. Germline values: CDR1 MDHEN, CDR2 SYDVKM. V lost 6 bases to trimming and J lost 3 bases, with 18 bases between them. The CDR3 has 16 amino acids. The CDR3 protein is CASSPFGSSLNQPQHF. As DNA, the CDR3 is TGTGCCAGCAGCCCATTTGGGAGTTCCCTCAATCAGCCCCAGCATTTT.

The chain carries TRBV5-5 and TRBJ2-7; possible D gene TRBD2, 6 bases. Deletions cut 4 bases from V and 6 bases from J, with 23 bases between. Per the germline V gene, CDR1 is SGHKS and CDR2 is YYEKEE (reference sequence). The CDR3 spans 16 residues. The CDR3 protein is CASSPYPRGALREQYF. The CDR3 bases are TGTGCCAGCAGCCCATATCCGCGGGGAGCCCTACGCGAGCAGTACTTC.